The next 29 T cell receptor beta chains were all read from a single sample in a study of TIL therapy for anti-PD-1-resistant metastatic lung cancer. The time point denotes: pre-treatment sample, taken before nivolumab and TIL therapy. The immunoSEQ assay was v3. Sequencing used immunoSEQ multiplex PCR; TCRdb keeps in-frame clones, though not all of them. This sample has approximately 60,000 clones, with roughly 70% found just once. The starting material was blood, obtained at baseline. The receptors originated from a person between 25 and 80 years old with non-small cell lung cancer.

The rearrangement uses TRBV10-2 and TRBJ1-2; D is perhaps TRBD1 (6 bases). This CDR3 has 11 amino acids. Trimming took off 10 bases at V and 2 bases at J, with 8 bases between the two ends. The germline CDR1 and CDR2 sequences are WSHSY and SAAADI. The CDR3 bases are TGCGCCATACAGGGAAACTATGGCTACACCTTC. Its protein product is CAIQGNYGYTF.

The genes are TRBV10-3 and TRBJ1-2; D remains unclear. Trimming removed 6 bases from V and 7 bases from J, with 18 bases in between. Germline values: CDR1 ENHRY, CDR2 SYGVKD. CDR3 length: 14 amino acids. The DNA for the CDR3 is TGTGCCATCAGCGACACTAAGGGAGAGGTTGGCTACACCTTC. This gives the protein CAISDTKGEVGYTF.

Regarding this clone: One junction end disagrees with the germline gene, perhaps due to a read error. Additional DNA sequences in this sample encode the identical CDR3. The chain combines TRBV4-1 with TRBJ2-2; D might be TRBD1 or TRBD2, each matching 6 bases. CDR1 is MGHRA and CDR2 is YSYEKL in the germline V gene. The CDR3 has 16 residues. The CDR3 DNA reads as TGCGCCAGCAGCCAGAGGGGGGCCCCGAACACCGGGGAACTGTTTTTT. This translates into CASSQRGAPNTGELFF.

This clone was found a few times. The CDR3 nucleotides read TGTGCCAGCAGCTTAGTAGGGGAGGGACAGGGATATGGCTACACCTTC. Protein sequence: CASSLVGEGQGYGYTF. The chain has TRBV7-9 and TRBJ1-2; TRBD1 agrees at 9 bases. Germline CDR1 is SEHNR and CDR2 is FQNEAQ (reference sequence). The CDR3 totals 16 residues. V was pared by 1 base and J by 5 bases, with 8 bases of the junction left unmatched.

The chain employs TRBV10-3 and TRBJ2-3; TRBD2 matches 8 bases. CDR1 ENHRY and CDR2 SYGVKD come from the germline V gene. This CDR3 has 15 residues. The V gene end was trimmed by 0 bases and the J gene end by 5 bases; junction bases not matched to a gene: 4. The CDR3 nucleotides are TGTGCCATCAGTGAGTCGAACGGGAGGGTAGATACGCAGTATTTT. Its protein is CAISESNGRVDTQYF.

Only a few counts were recorded for this clone. V and J are TRBV7-2 and TRBJ2-5; 10 positions match TRBD2. CDR1 and CDR2 from the germline V gene are SGHTA and FQGNSA. The CDR3 spans 16 residues. The V segment lost 2 bases and the J segment 1 base; nucleotides outside the gene matches: 4. CDR3 amino acids: CASSLFSSGGQETQYF. CDR3 coding DNA: TGTGCCAGCAGCTTATTTTCTAGCGGGGGCCAAGAGACCCAGTACTTC. Full variable domain (remainder filled in from reference TRBV7-2 and TRBJ2-5): GAGVSQSPSNKVTEKGKDVELRCDPISGHTALYWYRQSLGQGLEFLIYFQGNSAPDKSGLPSDRFSAERTGGSVSTLTIQRTQQEDSAVYLCASSLFSSGGQETQYFGPGTRLLVL.

This clone was observed a handful of times. The CDR3 protein is CASSPQAGNQPQHF. CDR3 coding DNA: TGTGCCAGCTCACCACAGGCGGGCAATCAGCCCCAGCATTTT. The chain has TRBV7-9 and TRBJ1-5; possibly TRBD1 for D (5 bases). Trimming removed 8 bases from V and 2 bases from J, with 13 bases in between. CDR1 SEHNR and CDR2 FQNEAQ come from the germline V gene (reference sequence). The CDR3 sequence is 14 residues long.

With respect to this clone: A junction end diverges from the germline sequence, so it may reflect a read error. The CDR3 sequence: CASSLDFGGGPRDF. CDR3 DNA sequence: TGTGCCAGCAGCTTAGATTTTGGGGGGGGCCCGCGGGACTTC. The rearrangement joins TRBV11-2 to TRBJ2-7, with D possibly TRBD2 on 7 matching bases. The CDR3 is 14 amino acids. The germline V gene has CDR1 SGHAT and CDR2 FQNNGV. Full variable domain (missing parts from reference TRBV11-2 and TRBJ2-7): EAGVAQSPRYKIIEKRQSVAFWCNPISGHATLYWYQQILGQGPKLLIQFQNNGVVDDSQLPKDRFSAERLKGVDSTLKIQPAKLEDSAVYLCASSLDFGGGPRDFGPGTRLTVT.

This clone was observed a single time. The chain carries TRBV2 and TRBJ2-5, with TRBD1 identical over 12 bases. Per the germline V gene, CDR1 is SNHLY and CDR2 is FYNNEI. The length of the CDR3 is 15 residues. V shed 7 bases and J 5 bases; nucleotides not matched to a gene: 8. This chain's CDR3 is CASNSGQGAWETQYF. The DNA for the CDR3 is TGTGCCAGCAACTCGGGACAGGGGGCTTGGGAGACCCAGTACTTC.

The chain is built from TRBV7-6 and TRBJ2-6, with D possibly TRBD1 on 6 matching bases. The V and J ends lost 4 bases and 4 bases respectively, with 17 bases between them. The CDR3 has 17 amino acids. Per the germline V gene, CDR1 is SGHVS and CDR2 is FNYEAQ. CDR3 sequence (DNA): TGTGCCAGCAGCTCCCCGGGACAACGTACCGGGGCCAACGTCCTGACTTTC. Residues: CASSSPGQRTGANVLTF.

This chain uses TRBV29-1 with TRBJ1-1, with 7 nucleotides matching TRBD1. Germline V gene lookup returns CDR1 SQVTM and CDR2 ANQGSEA. Trimming cost V 6 bases and J 0 bases; bases outside gene matches: 13. The CDR3 totals 16 residues. CDR3 region: CSVNRGWAQMNTEAFF. CDR3 bases: TGCAGCGTAAACAGGGGTTGGGCGCAAATGAACACTGAAGCTTTCTTT.

The chain carries TRBV5-1 and TRBJ2-7; D is undetermined. Trimming took 3 bases from V and 0 from J, leaving 13 bases between them. Germline values: CDR1 SGHRS, CDR2 YFSETQ. The CDR3 covers 15 residues. CDR3 loop: CASSSSLRFSYEQYF. CDR3 nucleotide sequence: TGCGCCAGCAGCTCCAGTCTCAGGTTCTCCTACGAGCAGTACTTC.

V is TRBV7-3 and J is TRBJ2-5, with D perhaps matching TRBD2 (6 bases). V was pared by 6 bases and J by 2 bases, with 19 bases between. The germline V gene has CDR1 SGHTA and CDR2 FQGTGA. CDR3 length: 16 amino acids. This chain's CDR3 is CASSASPRDFQETQYF. The CDR3 coding sequence is TGTGCCAGCAGTGCCTCTCCCCGGGACTTTCAAGAGACCCAGTACTTC.

The chain recombines TRBV19 with TRBJ1-6, with a tentative D call TRBD1 (6 bases). V dropped 10 bases and J dropped 7 bases, with 14 bases sitting between them. The CDR3 consists of 13 residues. Per germline, CDR1 LNHDA and CDR2 SQIVND (reference sequence). DNA for the CDR3: TGTGCCACACAGGAGCAGGGGAATTCACCCCTCCACTTT. As protein: CATQEQGNSPLHF.

This clone was observed a few times. J is TRBJ1-1 and V is TRBV6-6; D is undetermined. The CDR3 totals 15 residues. Trimming stripped 7 bases from V and 0 bases from J, with 15 bases between. Germline V gene data show CDR1 as MNHNY and CDR2 as SVGAGI (reference sequence). CDR3 amino acids: CASTLRGRVNTEAFF. DNA for the CDR3: TGTGCCAGCACCCTACGAGGGCGGGTGAACACTGAAGCTTTCTTT.

The rearrangement links TRBV13 to TRBJ2-5, with 7 positions matching TRBD2. V lost 5 bases, J lost 3 bases, and 6 bases stayed unmatched. Germline lookup yields CDR1 PRHDT and CDR2 FYEKMQ (reference sequence). The CDR3 has 14 residues. The CDR3 nucleotides are TGTGCCAGCAGCCTCGGAGGGAGGGAAGAGACCCAGTACTTC. Residues: CASSLGGREETQYF.

The CDR3 loop reads CASSRTGMDNEQFF. In nucleotides, the CDR3 is TGTGCCAGCTCCCGGACAGGGATGGACAATGAGCAGTTCTTC. This rearrangement joins TRBV18 to TRBJ2-1; 8 nucleotides agree with TRBD1. V trimming: 6 bases; J trimming: 5 bases; junction bases outside the gene matches: 6. From germline, CDR1 is KGHSH and CDR2 LQKENI. The CDR3 spans 14 residues.

This rearrangement joins TRBV25-1 to TRBJ1-2, with D uncertain. Germline assignment: CDR1 MGHDK and CDR2 SYGVNS. The germline V and J ends were trimmed by 3 bases and 4 bases, with 12 bases remaining between them. This CDR3 spans 14 amino acids. The CDR3 protein is CASSDKVNVYGYTF. In nucleotides, the CDR3 is TGTGCCAGCAGTGATAAAGTAAACGTCTATGGCTACACCTTC.

The chain carries TRBV7-9 and TRBJ2-5, with TRBD1 matching over 8 bases. The better agreement between TRBJ2-7 and the DNA end casts doubt on the J call. Germline V gene data show CDR1 as SEHNR and CDR2 as FQNEAQ (reference sequence). This CDR3 is 14 amino acids long. The CDR3, as DNA: TGTGCCAGCAGCCCCGACAGGGGAGCCTACGAGCAGTACTTC. Translation gives CASSPDRGAYEQYF.

This chain connects TRBV7-2 to TRBJ2-5, with D perhaps matching TRBD2 (7 bases). V dropped 0 bases and J dropped 2 bases, with 13 bases sitting between them. Germline V gene data show CDR1 as SGHTA and CDR2 as FQGNSA. This CDR3 comprises 16 residues. For the CDR3, the DNA is TGTGCCAGCAGCTTAGCGCGAGGGGGGGGACAAGAGACCCAGTACTTC. Residues: CASSLARGGGQETQYF. Full variable domain (missing parts from reference TRBV7-2 and TRBJ2-5): GAGVSQSPSNKVTEKGKDVELRCDPISGHTALYWYRQSLGQGLEFLIYFQGNSAPDKSGLPSDRFSAERTGGSVSTLTIQRTQQEDSAVYLCASSLARGGGQETQYFGPGTRLLVL.

This chain links TRBV4-2 with TRBJ1-2, with D hard to call. Trimming stripped 0 bases from V and 5 bases from J, with 10 bases between. The CDR3 is made up of 14 amino acids. From germline, CDR1 is LGHNA and CDR2 YNFKEQ. CDR3 bases: TGTGCCAGCAGCCAAGATTTAACAGAATATGGCTACACCTTC. Amino acid sequence: CASSQDLTEYGYTF.

The V call is TRBV13, the J call TRBJ2-7, with D uncertain. The ends were cut back, 4 bases at V and 1 base at J, with 8 bases in the middle. The CDR3 runs to 13 residues. The germline V gene has CDR1 PRHDT and CDR2 FYEKMQ (reference sequence). CDR3: CASSSAASYEQYF. For the CDR3, the DNA is TGTGCCAGCAGCTCGGCGGCATCCTACGAGCAGTACTTC.

The chain carries TRBV21-1 and TRBJ1-5; TRBD1, as called in the table, went unchecked against the DNA. TRBV21-1 is noted as a pseudogene. This CDR3 has 16 residues. The CDR3 protein is CASSKWAALSNQPQHF. The CDR3 DNA follows: TGTGCCAGCAGCAAATGGGCAGCCCTTAGCAATCAGCCCCAGCATTTT.

The V gene is TRBV7-9, the J gene TRBJ1-2; D not resolved. Looked up from germline, CDR1 is SEHNR and CDR2 is FQNEAQ (reference sequence). This CDR3 has 14 residues. The ends were cut back, 1 base at V and 6 bases at J, with 12 bases in the middle. In DNA, the CDR3 is TGTGCCAGCAGCTTAGAGGTGGCAGACGATGGCTACACCTTC. Its protein is CASSLEVADDGYTF.

This clone was recorded only once. The chain has TRBV7-2 and TRBJ1-5; D unresolved. V was trimmed by 0 bases and J by 2 bases, leaving 8 bases between them. CDR3 length equals 15 residues. Germline CDR1 SGHTA, CDR2 FQGNSA. Here the CDR3 reads CASSLAGHGNQPQHF. In nucleotides, the CDR3 is TGTGCCAGCAGCTTAGCAGGGCACGGCAATCAGCCCCAGCATTTT.

The chain combines TRBV2 with TRBJ1-3, with D uncertain. Trimming left V 3 bases short and J 1 base short, with 10 bases between. Germline loops: CDR1 SNHLY, CDR2 FYNNEI. The CDR3 totals 15 residues. In nucleotides, the CDR3 is TGTGCCAGCAGTGATGGAGGGTCTTCTGGAAACACCATATATTTT. It is translated as CASSDGGSSGNTIYF.

The gene calls are TRBV4-3 and TRBJ2-2, with D maybe TRBD2 (5 bases). The CDR3 covers 16 residues. Trimming cost V 5 bases and J 2 bases, with 15 bases left between them. In germline, CDR1 is LGHNA, CDR2 YSLEER. The CDR3 loop is CASSTERLLNTGELFF. CDR3 coding DNA: TGCGCCAGCAGCACCGAGCGACTACTTAACACCGGGGAGCTGTTTTTT.

CDR3 amino acids: CASSPQSAKNIQYF. The CDR3 nucleotides are TGTGCCAGCAGTCCACAGTCAGCCAAAAACATTCAGTACTTC. The J gene is TRBJ2-4, the V gene TRBV7-2; no firm D call. The CDR3 spans 14 residues. Trimming cost V 6 bases and J 0 bases, with 9 bases left between them. Germline V CDR1 and CDR2: SGHTA, FQGNSA.

The chain recombines TRBV7-2 with TRBJ2-5; D unclear. The CDR3 spans 13 residues. Between the trimmed V and J ends, which lost 2 bases and 7 bases, there was a span of 11 bases. Per the germline V gene, CDR1 is SGHTA and CDR2 is FQGNSA. CDR3: CASSLQAGGTQYF. The CDR3 DNA follows: TGTGCCAGCAGCTTACAAGCTGGTGGGACCCAGTACTTC.